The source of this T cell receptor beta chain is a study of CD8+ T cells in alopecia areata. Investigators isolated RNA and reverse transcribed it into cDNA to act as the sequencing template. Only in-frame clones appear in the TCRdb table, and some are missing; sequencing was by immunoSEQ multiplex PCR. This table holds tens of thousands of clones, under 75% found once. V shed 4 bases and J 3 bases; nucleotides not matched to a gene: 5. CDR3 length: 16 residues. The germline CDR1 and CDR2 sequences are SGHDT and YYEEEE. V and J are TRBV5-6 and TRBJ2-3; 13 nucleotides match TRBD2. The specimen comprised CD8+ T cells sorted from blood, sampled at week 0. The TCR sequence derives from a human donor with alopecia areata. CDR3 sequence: CASSVTSGGRTDTQYF. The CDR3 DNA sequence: TGTGCCAGCAGCGTGACTAGCGGGGGGCGAACAGATACGCAGTATTTT.